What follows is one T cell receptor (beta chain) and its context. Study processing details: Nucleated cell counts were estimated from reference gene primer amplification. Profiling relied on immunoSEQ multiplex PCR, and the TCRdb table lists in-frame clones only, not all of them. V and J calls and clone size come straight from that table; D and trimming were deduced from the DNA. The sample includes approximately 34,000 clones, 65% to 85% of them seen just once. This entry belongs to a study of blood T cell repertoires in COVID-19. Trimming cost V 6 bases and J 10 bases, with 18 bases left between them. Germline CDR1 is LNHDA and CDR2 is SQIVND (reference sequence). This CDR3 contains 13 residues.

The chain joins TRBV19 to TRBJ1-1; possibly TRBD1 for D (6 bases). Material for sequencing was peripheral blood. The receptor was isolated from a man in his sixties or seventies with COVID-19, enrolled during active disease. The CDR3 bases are TGTGCCAGTAGGTTGTCTCCAATAGGGGGAGCTTTCTTT. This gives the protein CASRLSPIGGAFF.